The clone carrying this TCR beta chain has only one observation. The data were taken from a study of coeliac disease. V dropped 4 bases and J dropped 2 bases, with 18 bases sitting between them. This CDR3 has 16 amino acids. Germline assignment: CDR1 MDHEN and CDR2 SYDVKM. The table came from immunoSEQ multiplex PCR; TCRdb's copy has only in-frame clones and leaves some out. The sample lists 7,000 or so clones, 60% to 70% occurring once. Sequenced material: lamina propria lymphocytes from the gut. V is TRBV28 and J is TRBJ2-7; D possibly corresponds to TRBD1 (8 bases). This sequence was found in a man in his fifties with active celiac disease. CDR3 sequence reads: CASSSPWTGRAYEQYF. The CDR3 DNA is TGTGCCAGCAGTTCCCCGTGGACAGGGAGGGCCTACGAGCAGTACTTC.